Listed below are T cell receptor beta chains from one sample, sequenced in a study of CD8 T cells in ankylosing spondylitis. TCRdb reprocessed the 5' RACE reads via MiXCR and lists one record per CDR3 protein. The data hold some 250,000 distinct CDR3 sequences, with over 8.5% observed a single time. The sample was blood, either unsorted or a sorted T cell fraction (not recorded which). The receptors stem from a male donor with ankylosing spondylitis or in good health (not recorded which). Each CDR3 is given with its conserved first and last residue. The order of the fields is J gene, clone size, V gene, D gene, CDR3 DNA, CDR3 protein. D genes are given only for firm matches. For some rows the clone size is stated as once, few or many, or as a class when expanded; others skip it.

TRBJ2-7,many,TRBV6-9,TRBD2,TGTGCCAGCAGTTCAGGGAGACTAGCAACCTACGAGCAGTACTTC,CASSSGRLATYEQYF
TRBJ1-1,many,TRBV12-3/TRBV12-4,-,TGTGCCAGCAGCTCTTCAGAAACTGAAGCTTTCTTT,CASSSSETEAFF
TRBJ2-3,many,TRBV15,TRBD2,TGTGCCACCAGCACCGCTAGCGGGCGTAGCACAGATACGCAGTATTTT,CATSTASGRSTDTQYF
TRBJ2-3,few,TRBV29-1,-,TGCAGCGTTGGACGCGTAGGCACAGATACGCAGTATTTT,CSVGRVGTDTQYF
TRBJ1-2,-,TRBV20-1,TRBD1,TGCAGTGCTTTACCGGGACAGGGGGCGAATGGCTACACCTTC,CSALPGQGANGYTF
TRBJ2-2,-,TRBV5-7,-,TGTGCCAGCAGCCCAAGGGCCGGGGACACCGGGGAGCTGTTTTTT,CASSPRAGDTGELFF
TRBJ2-7,many,TRBV12-3/TRBV12-4,TRBD2,TGTGCCAGCAGTTTGGGAGGGTCTAACGAGCAGTACTTC,CASSLGGSNEQYF
TRBJ2-2,many,TRBV5-1,-,TGCGCCAGCACCACAAGCGGGCTGAACACCGGGGAGCTGTTTTTT,CASTTSGLNTGELFF
TRBJ1-3,many,TRBV29-1,-,TGCAGCGTTGACGTCAGGGACTCTGGAAACACCATATATTTT,CSVDVRDSGNTIYF
TRBJ2-1,few,TRBV5-1,TRBD2,TGCGCCAGCAGCCTAGCGGGGGGGCCCCACAATGAGCAGTTCTTC,CASSLAGGPHNEQFF
TRBJ1-2,-,TRBV6-6,-,TGTGCCAGCAGTTACTCCGGCCGTGGTGGCTACACCTTC,CASSYSGRGGYTF
TRBJ1-4,many,TRBV19,TRBD1,TGTGCCAGTAGGAGGACAGGTCTCGGCGAAAAACTGTTTTTT,CASRRTGLGEKLFF
TRBJ2-3,many,TRBV20-1,TRBD2,TGCAGTGCTAGAGATGTATTAGCGGGAAACTTAGATACGCAGTATTTT,CSARDVLAGNLDTQYF
TRBJ2-5,many,TRBV12-3/TRBV12-4,TRBD1,TGTGCCAGCAGTTTAGTCGGGACAGGGTACGAGACCCAGTACTTC,CASSLVGTGYETQYF
TRBJ2-3,many,TRBV7-2,-,TGTGCCAGCAGCAGGACAGCCTGGGGCATGGACACAGATACGCAGTATTTT,CASSRTAWGMDTDTQYF
TRBJ1-2,many,TRBV6-5,-,TGTGCCAGCAGTTACGATCAGGGTGGCTACACCTTC,CASSYDQGGYTF
TRBJ2-7,many,TRBV5-5,-,TGTGCCAGCAGCGGGCCGGGACAAGGAAACGAGCAGTACTTC,CASSGPGQGNEQYF
TRBJ2-2,-,TRBV4-3,-,TGCGCCAGCAGCCAGGCCCTCTTGGAGCCCGGGGAGCTGTTTTTT,CASSQALLEPGELFF
TRBJ1-1,many,TRBV29-1,TRBD1,TGCAGCGCCACTGCCGGGACAGTGAACACTGAAGCTTTCTTT,CSATAGTVNTEAFF
TRBJ1-1,-,TRBV20-1,TRBD1,TGCAGTGTTCGGACAGGATACACTGAAGCTTTCTTT,CSVRTGYTEAFF
TRBJ2-2,few,TRBV6-5,-,TGTGCCAGCAGTTACTCGAGTCCAGCCGCGAACACCGGGGAGCTGTTTTTT,CASSYSSPAANTGELFF
TRBJ2-5,many,TRBV5-1,-,TGCGCCAGCAGCTCTGGACGGCCGGTTTCGGAGACCCAGTACTTC,CASSSGRPVSETQYF
TRBJ1-5,many,TRBV29-1,-,TGCAGCGCCGGGGACATTGATAGCAATCAGCCCCAGCATTTT,CSAGDIDSNQPQHF
TRBJ2-7,many,TRBV10-3,-,TGTGCCATCAGAGGACATCACGAGCAGTACTTC,CAIRGHHEQYF
TRBJ2-3,-,TRBV20-1,TRBD1,TGCAGTGCTAGAGATCTCGGGGACAGGGGGCTCACAGATACGCAGTATTTT,CSARDLGDRGLTDTQYF
TRBJ2-1,many,TRBV7-2,-,TGTGCCAGCAGCTTAATTCGGGCGGTGTACAATGAGCAGTTCTTC,CASSLIRAVYNEQFF
TRBJ1-5,many,TRBV7-2,-,TGTGCCAGCAGCCTAATAGGAGGACAGCAGCCCCAGCATTTT,CASSLIGGQQPQHF
TRBJ2-7,many,TRBV11-1,TRBD1,TGTGCCAGCAGCTTACAGGGGGCGAGCGACGAGCAGTACTTC,CASSLQGASDEQYF
TRBJ1-1,-,TRBV20-1,-,TGCAGTGCTAGTCCCCGGGGGACGGGGGCTGAAGCTTTCTTT,CSASPRGTGAEAFF
TRBJ1-4,many,TRBV12-3/TRBV12-4,TRBD1,TGTGCCAGCAACCGACAGGGCAGCGAAAAACTGTTTTTT,CASNRQGSEKLFF
TRBJ2-3,many,TRBV14,TRBD2,TGTGCCAGCAGCCAACTAGCGGGAGAAATAAGCACAGATACGCAGTATTTT,CASSQLAGEISTDTQYF
TRBJ1-2,-,TRBV2,-,TGTGCCAGCAGTGAACCCTTCCGGGAGGCAGGGAATGGCTACACCTTC,CASSEPFREAGNGYTF